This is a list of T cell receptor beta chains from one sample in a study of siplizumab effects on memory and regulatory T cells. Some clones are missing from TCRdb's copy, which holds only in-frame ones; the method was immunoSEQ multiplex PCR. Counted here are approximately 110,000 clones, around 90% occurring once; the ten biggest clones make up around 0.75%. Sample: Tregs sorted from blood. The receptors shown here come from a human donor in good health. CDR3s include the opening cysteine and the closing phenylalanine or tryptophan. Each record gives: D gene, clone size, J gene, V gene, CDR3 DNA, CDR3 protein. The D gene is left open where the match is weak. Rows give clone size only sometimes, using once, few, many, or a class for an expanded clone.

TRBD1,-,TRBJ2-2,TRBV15,TGTGCCACCAGCAGAGAGCGGGGCAGGGGGCTCCCCGACACCGGGGAGCTGTTTTTT,CATSRERGRGLPDTGELFF
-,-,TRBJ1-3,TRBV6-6,TGTGCCAGCAGTTACGCCGGCTCTGGAAACACCATATATTTT,CASSYAGSGNTIYF
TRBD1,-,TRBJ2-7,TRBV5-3,TGTGCCAGCAGTTCCAGGGGGCCTGGCTACGAGCAGTACTTC,CASSSRGPGYEQYF
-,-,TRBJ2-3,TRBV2,TGTGCCAGCACCGGAGCAACTACGCAGTATTTT,CASTGATTQYF
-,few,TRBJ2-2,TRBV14,TGTGCCAGCAGCCAAGCGGTCGGGGAGCTGTTTTTT,CASSQAVGELFF
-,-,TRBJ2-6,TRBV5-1,TGCGCCAGCAGCTCTCTAGTCCCTGGGGCCAACGTCCTGACTTTC,CASSSLVPGANVLTF
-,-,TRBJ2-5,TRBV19,TGTGCCAGTAGTATCAGCCAGGGGGAGACCCAGTACTTC,CASSISQGETQYF
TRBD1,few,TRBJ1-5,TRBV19,TGTGCCACGGACAGGGGGGATCAGCCCCAGCATTTT,CATDRGDQPQHF
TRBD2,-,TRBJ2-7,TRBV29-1,TGCAGCGTTGGAGCGAGCGGGGAAGGGTACGAGCAGTACTTC,CSVGASGEGYEQYF
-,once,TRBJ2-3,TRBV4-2,TGTGCCAGCAGCCAAGAGGACTCAGGGGGCACAGATACGCAGTATTTT,CASSQEDSGGTDTQYF
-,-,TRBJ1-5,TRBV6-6,TGTGCCAGCAGGAACCGTGCGTACAGCAATCAGCCCCAGCATTTT,CASRNRAYSNQPQHF
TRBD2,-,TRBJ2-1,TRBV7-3,TGTGCCAGCAGCTTAATGGGTAGCGGGAGTAAGTGGGGCAATGAGCAGTTCTTC,CASSLMGSGSKWGNEQFF
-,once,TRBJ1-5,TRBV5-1,TGCGCCAGCAGCACAGGGCCCAATCAGCCCCAGCATTTT,CASSTGPNQPQHF
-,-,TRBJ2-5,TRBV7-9,TGTGCCAGCAGCTGGGTCCAAGAGACCCAGTACTTC,CASSWVQETQYF
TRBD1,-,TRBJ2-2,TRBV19,TGTGCCAGCTCCGGGACAGGGGACACCGGGGAGCTGTTTTTT,CASSGTGDTGELFF
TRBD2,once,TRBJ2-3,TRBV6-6,TGTGCCAGCACCCCGCCGGGACTAGCGGGCGTGGGGTATTTT,CASTPPGLAGVGYF
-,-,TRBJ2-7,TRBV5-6,TGTGCCAGCAGACAAACAGGAGCCCACGAGCAGTACTTC,CASRQTGAHEQYF
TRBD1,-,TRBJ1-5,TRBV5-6,TGTGCCAGCAGCGCCCGGGACAGTCGTTTTACTGTAGGTCAGCCCCAGCATTTT,CASSARDSRFTVGQPQHF
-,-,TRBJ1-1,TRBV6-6,TGTGCCAGCAGTTACTCGAGGGATTCTAACACTGAAGCTTTCTTT,CASSYSRDSNTEAFF
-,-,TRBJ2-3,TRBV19,TGTGCCAGTAGTCCGAGCACAGATACGCAGTATTTT,CASSPSTDTQYF
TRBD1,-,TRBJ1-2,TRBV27,TGTGCCAGCAGGGCTACAGGGGTAATCGGCTACACCTTC,CASRATGVIGYTF
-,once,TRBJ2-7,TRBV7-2,TGTGCCAGCAGCTTAGCGGGATCGGAGTACGAGCAGTACTTC,CASSLAGSEYEQYF
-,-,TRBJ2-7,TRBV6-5,TGTGCCAGCAGTTACTCGGTGGGCTACGAGCAGTACTTC,CASSYSVGYEQYF
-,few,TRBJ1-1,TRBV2,TGTGCCAGCATCCTTCCTGGGGGATACACTGAAGCTTTCTTT,CASILPGGYTEAFF
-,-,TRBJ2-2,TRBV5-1,TGCGCCAGCAGCACCCTGACCTACCGGGAGCTGTTTTTT,CASSTLTYRELFF
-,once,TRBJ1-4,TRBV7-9,TGTGCCAGCAGCCTCGAAGGGGTAGAGAAACTGTTTTTT,CASSLEGVEKLFF
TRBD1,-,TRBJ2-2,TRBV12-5,TGTGCTAGTGGACAGCTTTCTATCGGACAGGCGAACACCGGGGAGCTGTTTTTT,CASGQLSIGQANTGELFF
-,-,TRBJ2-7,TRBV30,TGTGCCTGGAGTGAAGGGACCTACGAGCAGTACTTC,CAWSEGTYEQYF
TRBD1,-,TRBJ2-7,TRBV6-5,TGTGCCAGCAGACGGGACAGTTCCTACGAGCAGTACTTC,CASRRDSSYEQYF
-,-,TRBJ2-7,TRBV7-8,TGTGCCAGCAGCTTCGAAAGGTTCGGCGAGCAGTACTTC,CASSFERFGEQYF
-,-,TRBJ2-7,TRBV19,TGTGCCAGTAGTTTGACCCCATGGGGACTCTACGAGCAGTACTTC,CASSLTPWGLYEQYF
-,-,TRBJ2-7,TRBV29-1,TGCAGCGGCCTTAGGGTGTTCGAGCAGTACTTC,CSGLRVFEQYF
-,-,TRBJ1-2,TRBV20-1,TGCAGTGCCTCAAGTAGTGGTGGCTACACCTTC,CSASSSGGYTF
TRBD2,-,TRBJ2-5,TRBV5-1,TGCGCCAGCAGAAGCCCGGGACTAGCGGGAGAGACCCAGTACTTC,CASRSPGLAGETQYF